This T cell receptor beta chain was identified in a study of technical replicates of blood from several donors. Libraries were prepared by immunoSEQ multiplex PCR; TCRdb keeps only in-frame clonotypes and omits some of them. The sample has about 14,000 clones, 80% to 90% seen once. The clonotype was recovered from a human donor in good health. The sample taken for sequencing was PBMCs.

As DNA, the CDR3 is TGCGCCAGCAGTGAGTTTACTAGCGGAGACGCCAAAAACATTCAGTACTTC. It codes for CASSEFTSGDAKNIQYF. The V call is TRBV10-1, the J call TRBJ2-4, with 8 bases aligning to TRBD2. Germline V gene sequence: CDR1 WNHNN, CDR2 SYGVQD (reference sequence). J was trimmed by 1 base and V by 1 base; bases with no gene match: 6. CDR3 length: 17 amino acids.